A selection of T cell receptor beta chains follows, all from one sample in a study of T cells in Graves' hyperthyroidism and ophthalmopathy. TCRdb redid the calling of the multiplex PCR reads with MiXCR, one entry per CDR3 protein. The sample contains under 400,000 distinct CDR3 sequences, roughly 15% of which appear only once. Sequenced: blood. These receptor sequences come from a woman aged 55-69 years with Graves' ophthalmopathy. Both conserved end residues are part of each CDR3. The D gene is left open where the match is weak. Rows may omit the clone size; those that give it use once, few, many or a size class.

V gene	D gene	clone size	J gene	CDR3 DNA	CDR3 protein
TRBV3-1	-	many	TRBJ2-1	TGTGCCAGCAGCCAAGCAGACCGAGGGGGAGTACCCTACAATGAGCAGTTCTTC	CASSQADRGGVPYNEQFF
TRBV7-2	TRBD1	few	TRBJ1-2	TGTGCCAGCAGCCCAGGGACAGTCCAGAACTATGGCTACACCTTC	CASSPGTVQNYGYTF
TRBV6-1	TRBD1	few	TRBJ2-7	TGTGCCAGCACCAATTCACACGACAGGGGGGGGGAGCAGTACTTC	CASTNSHDRGGEQYF
TRBV29-1	TRBD1	-	TRBJ2-7	TGCAGCGGCACCTTACAGGGGACCGAGCAGTACTTC	CSGTLQGTEQYF
TRBV7-9	-	many	TRBJ2-7	TGTGCCAGCAGCCTCACACCCTACGAGCAGTACTTC	CASSLTPYEQYF
TRBV10-2	TRBD2	-	TRBJ2-1	TGCGCCAGCAGTGAGTGGAGCGGGAGGGCCATAGGGGAGCAGTTCTTC	CASSEWSGRAIGEQFF
TRBV19	TRBD1	few	TRBJ1-5	TGTGCCAGTAGTGCCGGGACAGGGGGCGATCAGCCCCAGCATTTT	CASSAGTGGDQPQHF
TRBV9	TRBD1	many	TRBJ2-1	TGTGCCAGCAGCGTAGAGGGACAGGCGTACAATGAGCAGTTCTTC	CASSVEGQAYNEQFF
TRBV10-3	-	few	TRBJ1-3	TGTGCCATCAGGGGAGACCGGGGAAACACCATATATTTT	CAIRGDRGNTIYF
TRBV9	-	many	TRBJ2-7	TGTGCCAGCAGCGTAGGGGTGACTAGTGTTTCCGAGCAGTACTTC	CASSVGVTSVSEQYF
TRBV28	TRBD1	many	TRBJ2-3	TGTGCCAGCAGTCTCGGGGACAGGGTAGCAGATACGCAGTATTTT	CASSLGDRVADTQYF
TRBV7-8	-	-	TRBJ1-5	TGTGCCAGCAGTCCTGAGAGGCGAGGGCAGCCCCAGCATTTT	CASSPERRGQPQHF
TRBV4-2	-	-	TRBJ2-5	TGTGCCAGCTCTCCTCAGGGCCAAGAGACCCAGTACTTC	CASSPQGQETQYF
TRBV30	TRBD2	many	TRBJ2-7	TGTGCCTGGAGTGTCGTAGCGGGAGAGTACGAGCAGTACTTC	CAWSVVAGEYEQYF
TRBV6-1	TRBD2	-	TRBJ2-1	TGTGCCAGCACCCCCGGGACTAGCAGATACAATGAGCAGTTCTTC	CASTPGTSRYNEQFF
TRBV12-3/TRBV12-4	TRBD2	-	TRBJ2-1	TGTGCCAGCAGTCGGACTAGCGGGGGTATAGCCTACAATGAGCAGTTCTTC	CASSRTSGGIAYNEQFF
TRBV20-1	-	few	TRBJ2-5	TGCAGTGCAGGACGCAGGGGGGTGGAGACCCAGTACTTC	CSAGRRGVETQYF
TRBV30	TRBD1	-	TRBJ2-5	TGTGCCTGGCTAAAACGGGACAGAATGGAGACCCAGTACTTC	CAWLKRDRMETQYF
TRBV12-3/TRBV12-4	-	many	TRBJ1-1	TGTGCCAGCACCCCTCAGATAAACACTGAAGCTTTCTTT	CASTPQINTEAFF
TRBV7-3	-	-	TRBJ2-1	TGTGCCAGCAGCCCACGACCTGGGGATGAGCAGTTCTTC	CASSPRPGDEQFF